This passage covers 11 T cell receptor beta chains from one sample sequenced in a study of CD8+CD57+ T cells in acquired aplastic anemia. General study results and limits: Lower diversity was found in CD8+CD57+ cells than in total CD4+ and CD8+ pools in patients.

Genomic DNA provided the template from which TCR beta VDJ and CDR3 profiles were obtained. TCRdb processed the reads anew with MiXCR; each CDR3 protein has one entry. The sample lists more than 15,000 distinct CDR3 sequences; over 35% were seen once. These receptors are not linked to any known antigen. By flow cytometry, patients selected for sequencing had shown an expansion of CD8+CD57+ cells. The sequenced sample consisted of CD8+CD57+ T cells sorted from PBMCs. The subset was: bead-enriched CD8+CD57+ effector memory T cells from SAA patients. The receptors were gathered from a human donor with aplastic anemia.

This clonotype has ten or more counts. The V call is TRBV20-1, the J call TRBJ1-3; D gene ambiguous. The CDR3 runs 15 residues. CDR1 DFQATT and CDR2 SNEGSKA come from the germline V gene (reference sequence). Trimming pared 0 bases from V and 14 bases from J, leaving 23 bases between. CDR3 amino acids: CSARDLMATSWALYF. CDR3 sequence (DNA): TGCAGTGCTAGAGATCTCATGGCGACATCGTGGGCTTTATATTTT.

The CDR3 loop is CSVEQKNYGYTF. The CDR3 bases are TGCAGCGTTGAACAGAAGAACTATGGCTACACCTTC. The chain is built from TRBV29-1 and TRBJ1-2; no clear D gene. Germline CDR1 reads SQVTM; CDR2 reads ANQGSEA. The CDR3 covers 12 residues. Trimming shortened V by 2 bases and J by 2 bases, and 6 bases separated the two germline ends.

The rearrangement joins TRBV5-1 to TRBJ2-3, with no clear D. This CDR3 contains 15 residues. Germline V gives CDR1 SGHRS, CDR2 YFSETQ. Trimming removed 0 bases from V and 0 bases from J, with 8 bases in between. CDR3 DNA: TGCGCCAGCAGCTTGGCAGCAGTTAGCACAGATACGCAGTATTTT. Translation gives CASSLAAVSTDTQYF.

This clonotype was detected a few times. V gene TRBV15 combines with J gene TRBJ2-1; D is perhaps TRBD2 (6 bases). The CDR3 runs to 15 residues. The V gene's germline CDR1 is LNHNV and CDR2 YYDKDF (reference sequence). V lost 1 base and J lost 6, with 13 bases in between. The CDR3 DNA reads as TGTGCCACCAGCAGAGCTGAGCGGGCGGCCAATGAGCAGTTCTTC. This encodes CATSRAERAANEQFF.

This clonotype was detected only a few times. V gene TRBV10-2 combines with J gene TRBJ2-1; 10 nucleotides line up with TRBD1. The CDR3 is made up of 14 amino acids. Germline V lookup: CDR1 WSHSY, CDR2 SAAADI. V lost 9 bases, J lost 7 bases, and 9 bases stayed unmatched. This CDR3 is CASIPGQGLNEQFF. DNA for the CDR3: TGCGCCAGTATTCCGGGACAGGGGTTGAATGAGCAGTTCTTC.

This chain joins TRBV10-3 and TRBJ2-1; D ambiguous. This CDR3 is built from 12 residues. Trimming cost V 10 bases and J 4 bases, with 11 bases left between them. Per the germline V gene, CDR1 is ENHRY and CDR2 is SYGVKD. The CDR3 sequence is CATRSGYNEQFF. The CDR3 bases are TGTGCCACCCGGTCCGGGTACAATGAGCAGTTCTTC.

This clonotype was recorded at least ten times. This chain connects TRBV10-3 to TRBJ2-3; 7 bases align to TRBD1. In germline, CDR1 is ENHRY, CDR2 SYGVKD. V dropped 6 bases and J dropped 2; count of bases not matched to a gene: 5. This CDR3 region has 14 residues. CDR3 sequence: CAIRETGITDTQYF. The CDR3 bases are TGTGCCATCAGGGAGACAGGGATCACAGATACGCAGTATTTT.

This clonotype is medium-sized in the sample. The gene calls are TRBV25-1 and TRBJ1-4; unclear D gene. The germline V gene encodes CDR1 MGHDK and CDR2 SYGVNS. The CDR3 length is 15 residues. Trimming stripped 8 bases from V and 2 bases from J, with 15 bases between. Here the CDR3 DNA reads TGTGCCAGCTCAAAGCTACGGGATACTAATGAAAAACTGTTTTTT. Its protein is CASSKLRDTNEKLFF.

This clonotype came up a few times. This chain joins TRBV10-3 and TRBJ2-1; 13 nucleotides agree with TRBD2. Looked up from germline, CDR1 is ENHRY and CDR2 is SYGVKD. Germline trimming cut 3 bases from V and 0 bases from J; bases unmatched to any gene: 14. CDR3 length equals 21 residues. CDR3 residues: CAISDAARLAGGPISYNEQFF. CDR3 bases: TGTGCCATCAGTGACGCTGCGAGACTAGCGGGGGGACCCATCTCCTACAATGAGCAGTTCTTC.

The V and J genes are TRBV11-1 and TRBJ2-3, with 12 bases aligning to TRBD2. CDR1 is SGHAT, CDR2 FQDESV, per germline (reference sequence). After removal of 3 bases from V and 1 base from J, the junction contained 8 bases not matched to a gene. The CDR3 sequence is 18 residues long. CDR3 nucleotides: TGTGCCAGCAGCTTGGTTCTAGCGGGAGGGCCCGGCACAGATACGCAGTATTTT. As protein: CASSLVLAGGPGTDTQYF.

CDR3 residues: CASSDKPGQRIGELFF. CDR3 sequence (DNA): TGTGCCAGCAGTGACAAACCGGGACAGAGAATCGGGGAGCTGTTTTTT. The chain links TRBV25-1 to TRBJ2-2; 7 bases agree with TRBD1. Germline V gives CDR1 MGHDK, CDR2 SYGVNS. The CDR3 has 16 amino acids. V was clipped by 3 bases and J by 7 bases; unmatched bases: 11.